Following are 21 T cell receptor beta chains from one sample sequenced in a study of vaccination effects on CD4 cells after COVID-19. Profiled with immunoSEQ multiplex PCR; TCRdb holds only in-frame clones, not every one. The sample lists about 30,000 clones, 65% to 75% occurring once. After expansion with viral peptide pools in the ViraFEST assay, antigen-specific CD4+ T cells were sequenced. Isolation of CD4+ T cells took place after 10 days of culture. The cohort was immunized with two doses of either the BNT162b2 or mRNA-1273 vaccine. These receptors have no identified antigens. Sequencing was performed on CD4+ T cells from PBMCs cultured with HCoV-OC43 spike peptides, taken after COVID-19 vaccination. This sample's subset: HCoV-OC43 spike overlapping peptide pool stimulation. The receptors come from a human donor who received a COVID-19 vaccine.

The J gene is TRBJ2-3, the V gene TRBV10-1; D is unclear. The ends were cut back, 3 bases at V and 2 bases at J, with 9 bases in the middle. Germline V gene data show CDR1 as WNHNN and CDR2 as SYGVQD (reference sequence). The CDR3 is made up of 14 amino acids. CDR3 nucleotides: TGCGCCAGCAGTGACGGCGGTTACACAGATACGCAGTATTTT. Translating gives CASSDGGYTDTQYF.

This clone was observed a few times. The CDR3 spells CASSHYAREAFF. The CDR3 coding sequence is TGTGCCAGCAGCCATTACGCGCGAGAAGCTTTCTTT. V and J are TRBV3-1 (or the pseudogene TRBV3-2) and TRBJ1-1, with unresolved D. V was trimmed by 3 bases and J by 8 bases, leaving 10 bases between them. The CDR3 covers 12 residues. Germline CDR1 and CDR2: LGHDT and YNNKEL (reference sequence).

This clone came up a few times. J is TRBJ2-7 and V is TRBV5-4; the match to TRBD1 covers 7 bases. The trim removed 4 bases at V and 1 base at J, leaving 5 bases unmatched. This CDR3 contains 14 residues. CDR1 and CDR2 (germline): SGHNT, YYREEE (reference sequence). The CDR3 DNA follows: TGTGCCAGCAGCCGGGGACAGCCGTCCTACGAGCAGTACTTC. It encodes CASSRGQPSYEQYF. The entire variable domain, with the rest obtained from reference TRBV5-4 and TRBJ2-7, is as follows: ETGVTQSPTHLIKTRGQQVTLRCSSQSGHNTVSWYQQALGQGPQFIFQYYREEENGRGNFPPRFSGLQFPNYSSELNVNALELDDSALYLCASSRGQPSYEQYFGPGTRLTVT.

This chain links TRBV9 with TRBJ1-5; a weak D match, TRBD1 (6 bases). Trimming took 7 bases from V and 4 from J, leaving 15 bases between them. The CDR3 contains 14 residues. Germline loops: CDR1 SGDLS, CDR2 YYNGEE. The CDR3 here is CASCGRGGNQPQHF. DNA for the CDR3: TGTGCCAGCTGCGGTCGAGGGGGTAATCAGCCCCAGCATTTT.

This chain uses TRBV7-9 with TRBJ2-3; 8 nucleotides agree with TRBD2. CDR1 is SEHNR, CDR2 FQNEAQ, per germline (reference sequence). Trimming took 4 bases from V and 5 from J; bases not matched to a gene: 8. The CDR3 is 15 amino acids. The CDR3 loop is CASSSRGGQVDTQYF. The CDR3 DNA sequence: TGTGCCAGCAGCTCCCGGGGGGGCCAGGTAGATACGCAGTATTTT.

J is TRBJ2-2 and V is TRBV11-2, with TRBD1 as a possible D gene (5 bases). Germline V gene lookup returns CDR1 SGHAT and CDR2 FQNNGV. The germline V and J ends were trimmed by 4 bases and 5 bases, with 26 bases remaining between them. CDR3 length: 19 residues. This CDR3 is CASSSIRSLQAIGTGELFF. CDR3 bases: TGTGCCAGCAGCTCAATCCGCTCACTACAGGCCATAGGTACCGGGGAGCTGTTTTTT.

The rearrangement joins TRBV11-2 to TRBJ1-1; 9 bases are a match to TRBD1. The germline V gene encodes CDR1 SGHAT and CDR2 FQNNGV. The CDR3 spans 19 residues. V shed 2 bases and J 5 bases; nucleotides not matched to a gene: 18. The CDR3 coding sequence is TGTGCCAGCAGCTTATTTGTTACAGGGGGCTTACGGGTTAGGACTGAAGCTTTCTTT. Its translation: CASSLFVTGGLRVRTEAFF.

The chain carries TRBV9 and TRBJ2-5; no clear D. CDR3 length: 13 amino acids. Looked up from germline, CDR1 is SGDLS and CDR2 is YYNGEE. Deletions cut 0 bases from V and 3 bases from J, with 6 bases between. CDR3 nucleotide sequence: TGTGCCAGCAGCGTAGGGGATGAAGAGACCCAGTACTTC. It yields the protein CASSVGDEETQYF.

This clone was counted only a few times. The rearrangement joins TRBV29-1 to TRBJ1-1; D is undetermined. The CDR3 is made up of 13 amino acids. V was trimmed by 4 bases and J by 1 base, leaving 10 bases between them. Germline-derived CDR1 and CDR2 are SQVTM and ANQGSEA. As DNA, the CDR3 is TGCAGCGTTGCCCAAGGAGGGAACACTGAAGCTTTCTTT. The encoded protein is CSVAQGGNTEAFF.

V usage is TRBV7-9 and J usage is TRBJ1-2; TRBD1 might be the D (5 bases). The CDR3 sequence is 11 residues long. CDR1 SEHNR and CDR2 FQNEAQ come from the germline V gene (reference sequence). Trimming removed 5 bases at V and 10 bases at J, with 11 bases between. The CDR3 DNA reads TGTGCCAGCAGCATCACAGGCTACTACACCTTC. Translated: CASSITGYYTF.

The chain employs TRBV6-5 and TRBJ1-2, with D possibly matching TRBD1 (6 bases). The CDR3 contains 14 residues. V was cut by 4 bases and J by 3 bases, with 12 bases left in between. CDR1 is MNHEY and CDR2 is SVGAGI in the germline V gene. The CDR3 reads CASSSNRVDYGYTF. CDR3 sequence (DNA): TGTGCCAGCAGTTCAAACAGGGTTGACTATGGCTACACCTTC.

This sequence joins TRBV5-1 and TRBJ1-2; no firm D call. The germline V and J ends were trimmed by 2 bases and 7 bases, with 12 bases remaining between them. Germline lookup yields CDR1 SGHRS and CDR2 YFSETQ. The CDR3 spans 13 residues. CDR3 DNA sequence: TGCGCCAGCAGCTTAACAAGGGTTTCTGGCTACACCTTC. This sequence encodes CASSLTRVSGYTF.

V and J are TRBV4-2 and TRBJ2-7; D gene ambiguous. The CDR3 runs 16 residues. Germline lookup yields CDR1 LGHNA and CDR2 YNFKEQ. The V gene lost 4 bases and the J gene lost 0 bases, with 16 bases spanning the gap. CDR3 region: CASSPKPAAASYEQYF. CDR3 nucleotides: TGTGCCAGCAGCCCCAAACCGGCCGCAGCCTCCTACGAGCAGTACTTC.

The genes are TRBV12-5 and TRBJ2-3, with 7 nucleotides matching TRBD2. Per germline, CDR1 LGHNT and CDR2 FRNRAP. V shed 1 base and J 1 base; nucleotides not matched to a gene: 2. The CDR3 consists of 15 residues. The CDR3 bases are TGTGCTAGTGGTTTGGGACTAGCAGGCACAGATACGCAGTATTTT. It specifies CASGLGLAGTDTQYF.

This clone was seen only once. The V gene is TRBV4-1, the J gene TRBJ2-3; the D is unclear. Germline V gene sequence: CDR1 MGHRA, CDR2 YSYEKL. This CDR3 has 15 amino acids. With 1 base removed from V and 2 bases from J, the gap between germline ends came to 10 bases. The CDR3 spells CASSQVGQITDTQYF. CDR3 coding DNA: TGCGCCAGCAGCCAAGTAGGGCAGATCACAGATACGCAGTATTTT.

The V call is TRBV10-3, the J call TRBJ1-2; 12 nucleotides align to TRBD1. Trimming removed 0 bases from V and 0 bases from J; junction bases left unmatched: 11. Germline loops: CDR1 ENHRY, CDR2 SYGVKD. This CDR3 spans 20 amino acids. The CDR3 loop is CAISESLLKGQGAANYGYTF. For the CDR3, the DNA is TGTGCCATCAGTGAGTCGTTATTGAAGGGACAGGGGGCAGCTAACTATGGCTACACCTTC.

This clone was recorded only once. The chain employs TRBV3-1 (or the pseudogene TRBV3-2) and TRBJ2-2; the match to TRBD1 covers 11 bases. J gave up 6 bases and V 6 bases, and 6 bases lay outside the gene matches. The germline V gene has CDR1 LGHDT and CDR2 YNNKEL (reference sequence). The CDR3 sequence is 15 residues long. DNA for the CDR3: TGTGCCAGCAGGGTCGGACAGGGGGCCGCCGGGGAGCTGTTTTTT. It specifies CASRVGQGAAGELFF.

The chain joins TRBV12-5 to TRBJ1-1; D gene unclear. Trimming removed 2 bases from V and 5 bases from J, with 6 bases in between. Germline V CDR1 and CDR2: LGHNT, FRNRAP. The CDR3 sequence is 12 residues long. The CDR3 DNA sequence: TGTGCTAGTGGTTTGCCCCAGACTGAAGCTTTCTTT. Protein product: CASGLPQTEAFF.

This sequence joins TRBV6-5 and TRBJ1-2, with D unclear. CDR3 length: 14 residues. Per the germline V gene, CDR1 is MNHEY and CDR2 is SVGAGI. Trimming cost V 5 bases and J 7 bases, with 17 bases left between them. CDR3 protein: CASSPGGVPGGYTF. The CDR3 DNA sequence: TGTGCCAGCAGTCCTGGTGGGGTCCCCGGTGGCTACACCTTC.

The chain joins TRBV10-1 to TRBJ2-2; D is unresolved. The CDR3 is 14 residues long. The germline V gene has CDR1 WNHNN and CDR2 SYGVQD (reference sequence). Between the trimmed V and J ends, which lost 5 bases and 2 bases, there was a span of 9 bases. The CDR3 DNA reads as TGCGCCAGCAGTATGCAGGCAAACACCGGGGAGCTGTTTTTT. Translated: CASSMQANTGELFF.

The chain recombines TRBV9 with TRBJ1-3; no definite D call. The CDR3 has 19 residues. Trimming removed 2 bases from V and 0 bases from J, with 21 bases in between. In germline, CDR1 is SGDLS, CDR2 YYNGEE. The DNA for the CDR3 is TGTGCCAGCAGCGTCACCTCCATGGCAGCCGCAGGCTCTGGAAACACCATATATTTT. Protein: CASSVTSMAAAGSGNTIYF.